This T cell receptor beta chain was recorded in a study of CD8 T cells in ankylosing spondylitis. Each CDR3 protein gets one entry after TCRdb re-called the 5' RACE reads with MiXCR. The sample carries 200,000 to 250,000 distinct CDR3 sequences, 10% to 13% recorded once. Germline assignment: CDR1 SGHTA and CDR2 FQGTGA. V lost 3 bases and J 5 bases, leaving 13 bases between the germline ends. The CDR3 extends over 14 amino acids. The sequence was collected from a male donor with ankylosing spondylitis or in good health (not recorded which). The V gene is TRBV7-3, the J gene TRBJ1-1; a possible D gene is TRBD1 (5 bases). Source material: blood, either unsorted or a sorted T cell fraction (not recorded which). The CDR3 DNA is TGTGCCAGCAGCTTCCAGGGAGGAGAGACTGAAGCTTTCTTT. It encodes CASSFQGGETEAFF.